The 28 T cell receptor beta chains presented below share a single source sample, sequenced in a study of cytomegalovirus exposure and HLA in healthy donors. The PCR had 60 Vbeta and 13 Jbeta primers. Data came from immunoSEQ multiplex PCR; TCRdb stores just in-frame clones and leaves some out. The sample lists over 150,000 clones; 80% to 85% were seen once. The source material was PBMCs. These receptors were obtained from a boy aged 2 to 10 in good health and CMV-seronegative.

The count of this clone is one. The chain has TRBV5-6 and TRBJ2-7, with 8 bases fitting TRBD1. Per the germline V gene, CDR1 is SGHDT and CDR2 is YYEEEE. The CDR3 runs to 14 residues. V lost 4 bases and J lost 3; bases outside the gene matches: 6. The DNA for the CDR3 is TGTGCCAGCAGCGGACTGGGACAGGACTACGAGCAGTACTTC. Residues: CASSGLGQDYEQYF.

The V call is TRBV7-9, the J call TRBJ1-5; D possibly corresponds to TRBD1 (6 bases). Deletions cut 3 bases from V and 7 bases from J, with 7 bases between. CDR1 and CDR2 (germline): SEHNR, FQNEAQ (reference sequence). The CDR3 loop spans 12 amino acids. The CDR3, as DNA: TGTGCCAGCAGCTTTAGGGGGCAGCCCCAGCATTTT. It translates to CASSFRGQPQHF. Complete variable domain (other parts from reference TRBV7-9 and TRBJ1-5): DTGVSQNPRHKITKRGQNVTFRCDPISEHNRLYWYRQTLGQGPEFLTYFQNEAQLEKSRLLSDRFSAERPKGSFSTLEIQRTEQGDSAMYLCASSFRGQPQHFGDGTRLSIL.

This clone appeared a few times. V usage is TRBV7-2 and J usage is TRBJ2-1; the match to TRBD2 covers 11 bases. Germline V CDR1 and CDR2: SGHTA, FQGNSA. The CDR3 loop spans 15 amino acids. V dropped 1 base and J dropped 10; count of bases not matched to a gene: 6. CDR3: CASSLGLAGGGEQFF. DNA for the CDR3: TGTGCCAGCAGCTTAGGGCTAGCGGGAGGCGGAGAGCAGTTCTTC.

The V call is TRBV2, the J call TRBJ2-7; the D gene is possibly TRBD2 (5 bases). CDR1 and CDR2 (germline): SNHLY, FYNNEI. This CDR3 comprises 11 residues. V lost 7 bases, J lost 5 bases, and 9 bases lay in between. CDR3 residues: CASNGVHEQYF. The CDR3, as DNA: TGTGCCAGCAACGGGGTCCACGAGCAGTACTTC.

This chain joins TRBV19 and TRBJ2-1, with 14 nucleotides matching TRBD2. V lost 4 bases, J lost 5 bases, and 1 base stayed unmatched. The CDR3 is made up of 15 amino acids. Germline CDR1 is LNHDA and CDR2 is SQIVND (reference sequence). The CDR3 nucleotides read TGTGCCAGTAGTAGACTAGCGGGAGGGGACAATGAGCAGTTCTTC. Translation gives CASSRLAGGDNEQFF.

V and J are TRBV21-1 and TRBJ1-1; the tabulated D call, TRBD1, remains unverified against the DNA. TRBV21-1 is shown as a pseudogene. The CDR3 is 18 residues long. CDR3 region: CASSLRTGVDEMGTEAFF. CDR3 nucleotides: TGTGCCAGCAGCTTACGGACAGGGGTGGATGAAATGGGCACTGAAGCTTTCTTT.

This sequence joins TRBV19 and TRBJ1-4; 7 bases align to TRBD1. CDR3 length: 13 residues. Looked up from germline, CDR1 is LNHDA and CDR2 is SQIVND (reference sequence). V lost 6 bases to trimming and J lost 7 bases; unmatched junction nucleotides: 5. The CDR3 DNA is TGTGCCAGTAGGACAGGGCGCAGTGAAAAACTGTTTTTT. This codes for CASRTGRSEKLFF.

The chain combines TRBV30 with TRBJ1-3; D call uncertain. This CDR3 is built from 15 residues. Germline CDR1 and CDR2: GTSNPN and SVGIG (reference sequence). V dropped 0 bases and J dropped 0 bases, with 9 bases sitting between them. The CDR3 protein is CAWSVYSRSGNTIYF. Here the CDR3 DNA reads TGTGCCTGGAGTGTATACAGCCGCTCTGGAAACACCATATATTTT. The complete variable domain, with remaining parts taken from reference TRBV30 and TRBJ1-3, reads SQTIHQWPATLVQPVGSPLSLECTVEGTSNPNLYWYRQAAGRGLQLLFYSVGIGQISSEVPQNLSASRPQDRQFILSSKKLLLSDSGFYLCAWSVYSRSGNTIYFGEGSWLTVV.

In this sample, this clone turned up a few times. The chain recombines TRBV6-4 with TRBJ2-3; maybe TRBD1 (6 bases). Germline-derived CDR1 and CDR2 are MRHNA and SNTAGT. The CDR3 runs 15 residues. Trimming removed 0 bases at V and 4 bases at J, with 11 bases between. The CDR3 loop is CASSDSTQGPDTQYF. Written as DNA, the CDR3 is TGTGCCAGCAGTGACTCGACCCAGGGGCCAGATACGCAGTATTTT.

The chain combines TRBV25-1 with TRBJ1-1; the match to TRBD1 covers 8 bases. The CDR3 sequence is 15 residues long. The V segment lost 1 base and the J segment 4 bases; nucleotides outside the gene matches: 5. In germline, CDR1 is MGHDK, CDR2 SYGVNS. DNA of the CDR3: TGTGCCAGCAGTGAATCGGGGACAGGAACCACTGAAGCTTTCTTT. Encoded protein: CASSESGTGTTEAFF.

J is TRBJ2-2 and V is TRBV11-1, with a possible D match to TRBD2 (6 bases). This CDR3 is built from 15 residues. Trimming took 4 bases from V and 0 from J, leaving 9 bases between them. Germline-derived CDR1 and CDR2 are SGHAT and FQDESV (reference sequence). The CDR3 region is CASSSLAPNTGELFF. DNA of the CDR3: TGTGCCAGCAGCTCCCTAGCGCCGAACACCGGGGAGCTGTTTTTT.

The chain has TRBV27 and TRBJ2-2; D is uncertain. The germline CDR1 and CDR2 sequences are MNHEY and SMNVEV (reference sequence). This CDR3 has 14 amino acids. V lost 5 bases, J lost 5 bases, and 12 bases lay in between. The CDR3 spells CASSATGFTGELFF. The CDR3 region has the DNA TGTGCCAGCAGTGCAACCGGGTTTACCGGGGAGCTGTTTTTT.

This clone has just a few counts. The rearrangement uses TRBV10-3 and TRBJ2-1; 8 bases align to TRBD2. V shed 2 bases and J 6 bases; nucleotides not matched to a gene: 6. From germline, CDR1 is ENHRY and CDR2 SYGVKD. This CDR3 is built from 15 residues. This CDR3 is CAISEGLAGSNEQFF. In DNA form, the CDR3 reads TGTGCCATCAGTGAGGGACTAGCAGGGTCCAATGAGCAGTTCTTC.

The CDR3 bases are TGTGCCAGCAGCTCAAAAGGGGGACTAGCGGGGATTCTCACCGGGGAGCTGTTTTTT. Residues: CASSSKGGLAGILTGELFF. The chain recombines TRBV5-4 with TRBJ2-2; 13 bases fit TRBD2. The CDR3 loop spans 19 amino acids. Per the germline V gene, CDR1 is SGHNT and CDR2 is YYREEE (reference sequence). The ends lost 3 bases at V and 4 bases at J; junction bases unmatched: 12. Together with reference TRBV5-4 and TRBJ2-2, the CDR3 gives the full variable domain: ETGVTQSPTHLIKTRGQQVTLRCSSQSGHNTVSWYQQALGQGPQFIFQYYREEENGRGNFPPRFSGLQFPNYSSELNVNALELDDSALYLCASSSKGGLAGILTGELFFGEGSRLTVL.

The chain joins TRBV7-2 to TRBJ2-7; 7 bases line up with TRBD1. The CDR3 has 14 amino acids. In germline, CDR1 is SGHTA, CDR2 FQGNSA. V trimming: 3 bases; J trimming: 0 bases; junction bases outside the gene matches: 2. The CDR3 protein is CASSLTGYSYEQYF. CDR3 DNA: TGTGCCAGCAGCTTGACAGGGTACTCCTACGAGCAGTACTTC.

This rearrangement joins TRBV5-6 to TRBJ2-7, with TRBD1 matching over 9 bases. The CDR3 totals 15 residues. The V gene end was trimmed by 0 bases and the J gene end by 3 bases; junction bases not matched to a gene: 4. CDR1 SGHDT and CDR2 YYEEEE come from the germline V gene. The CDR3 bases are TGTGCCAGCAGCTTGGAGGGACAGGGAATCTACGAGCAGTACGTC. Translating it yields CASSLEGQGIYEQYV.

The chain's CDR3 is CASSKGGLLAGEAPYNEQFF. The DNA for the CDR3 is TGTGCCAGCAGCAAAGGAGGGTTGTTAGCGGGAGAGGCTCCCTACAATGAGCAGTTCTTC. J is TRBJ2-1 and V is TRBV21-1; TRBD2 was called by the table and not checked on the DNA. TRBV21-1 is an annotated pseudogene. The CDR3 has 20 amino acids.

This clone was detected only a few times. V and J are TRBV5-6 and TRBJ2-7; 12 nucleotides agree with TRBD2. Trimming cost V 4 bases and J 6 bases; bases outside gene matches: 5. Germline V lookup: CDR1 SGHDT, CDR2 YYEEEE. This CDR3 is 14 amino acids long. The CDR3 loop is CASSLLLAGGEQYV. The CDR3 nucleotides are TGTGCCAGCAGCCTCCTACTAGCGGGGGGCGAGCAGTACGTC.

The V and J genes are TRBV19 and TRBJ1-2, with 10 bases fitting TRBD1. Trimming cost V 4 bases and J 5 bases; bases outside gene matches: 7. Per the germline V gene, CDR1 is LNHDA and CDR2 is SQIVND (reference sequence). CDR3 length equals 15 residues. The CDR3 sequence: CASSTSGQGGYGYTF. In nucleotides, the CDR3 is TGTGCCAGTAGTACCTCTGGACAGGGGGGATATGGCTACACCTTC.

This clone was picked up a small number of times. The chain is built from TRBV5-6 and TRBJ2-4, with D hard to call. V was cut by 3 bases and J by 5 bases, with 3 bases left in between. CDR1 is SGHDT, CDR2 YYEEEE, per germline. This CDR3 region has 11 residues. The CDR3 is CASSWQNIQYF. The CDR3 nucleotides read TGTGCCAGCAGCTGGCAAAACATTCAGTACTTC. The full variable domain, rest sourced from reference TRBV5-6 and TRBJ2-4, is DAGVTQSPTHLIKTRGQQVTLRCSPKSGHDTVSWYQQALGQGPQFIFQYYEEEERQRGNFPDRFSGHQFPNYSSELNVNALLLGDSALYLCASSWQNIQYFGAGTRLSVL.

The chain is built from TRBV6-1 and TRBJ1-2; D unclear. Per germline, CDR1 MNHNS and CDR2 SASEGT. This CDR3 has 17 residues. Trimming removed 4 bases from V and 1 base from J, with 19 bases in between. DNA of the CDR3: TGTGCCAGCAGTGCGGCGGGCTGGGAAGCGGGTAACTATGGCTACACCTTC. This translates into CASSAAGWEAGNYGYTF.

The chain is built from TRBV5-5 and TRBJ2-1; 8 bases line up with TRBD2. The CDR3 has 17 amino acids. Unmatched junction bases numbered 11, after V lost 2 bases and J lost 4 bases. Looked up from germline, CDR1 is SGHKS and CDR2 is YYEKEE (reference sequence). CDR3 loop: CASSFGRGGVGYNEQFF. CDR3 coding DNA: TGTGCCAGCAGCTTCGGACGGGGGGGAGTGGGATACAATGAGCAGTTCTTC.

The chain couples TRBV30 to TRBJ1-3; a possible D gene is TRBD1 (5 bases). Per germline, CDR1 GTSNPN and CDR2 SVGIG (reference sequence). Trimming shortened V by 2 bases and J by 0 bases, and 14 bases separated the two germline ends. The CDR3 length is 16 residues. The CDR3 loop is CAWSPGLMSSGNTIYF. The CDR3 DNA is TGTGCCTGGAGTCCGGGACTTATGAGCTCTGGAAACACCATATATTTT.

The V gene is TRBV5-6, the J gene TRBJ2-5; the D gene is possibly TRBD1 (6 bases). Near its end, the DNA agrees better with TRBJ2-7, so the J call may be wrong. The CDR3 sequence is 14 residues long. CDR1 and CDR2 (germline): SGHDT, YYEEEE. CDR3 nucleotide sequence: TGTGCCAGCAGCAGATCAGACAGGTTAGACGAGCAGTACTTC. Translated: CASSRSDRLDEQYF.

The J gene is TRBJ2-5, the V gene TRBV7-9; D uncertain. Trimming left V 3 bases short and J 1 base short, with 6 bases between. The germline gives CDR1 SEHNR, CDR2 FQNEAQ (reference sequence). The CDR3 loop spans 13 amino acids. CDR3 in amino acids: CASSFPTQETQYF. The CDR3 nucleotides are TGTGCCAGCAGCTTTCCTACCCAAGAGACCCAGTACTTC.

The chain employs TRBV29-1 and TRBJ1-5, with D possibly TRBD1 on 6 matching bases. Looked up from germline, CDR1 is SQVTM and CDR2 is ANQGSEA. The V end was cut by 5 bases, the J end by 0 bases, with 17 bases between. This CDR3 has 16 residues. The CDR3 here is CSVFMDAGASNQPQHF. The CDR3 DNA reads as TGCAGCGTTTTTATGGATGCGGGGGCTAGCAATCAGCCCCAGCATTTT. The complete variable domain, with remaining parts taken from reference TRBV29-1 and TRBJ1-5, reads SAVISQKPSRDICQRGTSLTIQCQVDSQVTMMFWYRQQPGQSLTLIATANQGSEATYESGFVIDKFPISRPNLTFSTLTVSNMSPEDSSIYLCSVFMDAGASNQPQHFGDGTRLSIL.

In the case of this clone: A read error may account for a junction end that differs from germline. This sequence joins TRBV5-6 and TRBJ2-3, with no clear D. CDR3 length: 13 amino acids. Looked up from germline, CDR1 is SGHDT and CDR2 is YYEEEE. The DNA of the CDR3 is TGTGCCAGCAACTTGGGCGACACAGATACGCAGTATTTT. It encodes CASNLGDTDTQYF.

This clone was detected once. The rearrangement uses TRBV5-6 and TRBJ2-7; 7 bases align to TRBD2. V gave up 4 bases and J gave up 3 bases; unmatched junction bases: 10. The length of the CDR3 is 15 residues. CDR1 is SGHDT and CDR2 is YYEEEE in the germline V gene. CDR3 protein: CASSQTGTTNYEQYF. Written as DNA, the CDR3 is TGTGCCAGCAGCCAGACCGGGACTACAAACTACGAGCAGTACTTC. The entire variable domain, with the rest obtained from reference TRBV5-6 and TRBJ2-7, is as follows: DAGVTQSPTHLIKTRGQQVTLRCSPKSGHDTVSWYQQALGQGPQFIFQYYEEEERQRGNFPDRFSGHQFPNYSSELNVNALLLGDSALYLCASSQTGTTNYEQYFGPGTRLTVT.